Listed here is a single T cell receptor beta chain. Its antigen is not identified. This sample was included in a study of shared clonotypes between healthy human individuals. Cells designated naive CD8 were CD45RO-negative and were positively selected for CCR7, with terminally differentiated effector memory CD45RA+ cells excluded. Genomic DNA (from each subset) was split evenly across several immunoSEQ plates. The authors' processing: ImmunoSEQ sequences covered only the junction and lacked quality scores; filtering therefore differed. Sequencing was performed with immunoSEQ multiplex PCR; in TCRdb, only in-frame clones are kept and a portion is missing. The V and J calls and the clone size are those of that table, but D and trimming were determined from the DNA. The sample lists a few million clones, 93% occurring once. The CDR3 consists of 12 residues. The junction had 0 bases not matched to a gene; V was cut back by 4 bases and J by 7 bases. From germline, CDR1 is MDHEN and CDR2 SYDVKM.

Study results and caveats: Among four donors, roughly 5.4% of naive CD4 clonotypes were found in common.

Sample: naive CD8+ T cells from PBMCs. V gene TRBV28 combines with J gene TRBJ2-1, with 8 positions matching TRBD1. This receptor was obtained from a man younger than 30 in good health. Some clones in this sample may be carry-over from other donors' samples. CDR3 nucleotides: TGTGCCAGCAGTTGGACAGGGAATGAGCAGTTCTTC. Protein sequence: CASSWTGNEQFF.